The 32 T cell receptor beta chains below all came from one sample that was sequenced in a study of blood T cell repertoires in COVID-19. Clones were sequenced by immunoSEQ multiplex PCR, and TCRdb holds only the in-frame ones, with some missing. The table records around 250,000 clones, roughly 84% of them present only once. The sample was PBMCs or T cells enriched from blood (not recorded which). The receptors originated from a woman in her forties or fifties who had been exposed to COVID-19.

V is TRBV7-2 and J is TRBJ2-1; D ambiguous. The V end was cut by 1 base, the J end by 0 bases, with 7 bases between. CDR1 is SGHTA, CDR2 FQGNSA, per germline. The CDR3 runs to 15 residues. The CDR3 bases are TGTGCCAGCAGCTTAGTATGGAGCTCCTACAATGAGCAGTTCTTC. Encoded protein: CASSLVWSSYNEQFF.

This sequence joins TRBV5-4 and TRBJ2-5; maybe TRBD2 (6 bases). The CDR3 is 14 amino acids. Germline CDR1 reads SGHNT; CDR2 reads YYREEE (reference sequence). The V gene lost 4 bases and the J gene lost 1 base, with 11 bases spanning the gap. The CDR3 coding sequence is TGTGCCAGCAGCCGAGGAGGGTCCCAAGAGACCCAGTACTTC. Translating gives CASSRGGSQETQYF.

The rearrangement links TRBV7-8 to TRBJ2-7; D gene uncertain. The germline V gene has CDR1 SGHVS and CDR2 FQNEAQ. The CDR3 sequence is 12 residues long. V was cut by 1 base and J by 3 bases, with 4 bases left in between. The CDR3 DNA follows: TGTGCCAGCAGCTTAGACTACTACGAGCAGTACTTC. Translating gives CASSLDYYEQYF.

V usage is TRBV5-1 and J usage is TRBJ2-1; 11 nucleotides agree with TRBD2. This CDR3 spans 17 amino acids. CDR1 and CDR2 from the germline V gene are SGHRS and YFSETQ. Germline trimming cut 1 base from V and 4 bases from J; bases unmatched to any gene: 7. As DNA, the CDR3 is TGCGCCAGCAGCTTGAGGGGACTAGCGGCTGCGTACAATGAGCAGTTCTTC. Translated, it gives CASSLRGLAAAYNEQFF.

The chain uses TRBV6-2 or TRBV6-3 and TRBJ2-1; 13 nucleotides agree with TRBD2. Trimming took 6 bases from V and 8 from J; bases not matched to a gene: 13. This CDR3 has 17 amino acids. CDR1 MNHEY and CDR2 SVGEGT come from the germline V gene. DNA of the CDR3: TGTGCCAGCAGCCGTAGCAAAACTAGCGGGGGGGAATATGAGCAGTTCTTC. Protein sequence: CASSRSKTSGGEYEQFF.

V and J are TRBV28 and TRBJ2-3, with a weak D call TRBD2 (5 bases). V gave up 5 bases and J gave up 3 bases, with 21 bases separating them. This CDR3 has 17 amino acids. Germline V gene data show CDR1 as MDHEN and CDR2 as SYDVKM. CDR3 sequence reads: CASSHGLPARETDTQYF. The CDR3 bases are TGTGCCAGCAGTCACGGACTCCCGGCGAGGGAAACAGATACGCAGTATTTT. Using reference TRBV28 and TRBJ2-3 for the parts outside the CDR3, the full variable domain is DVKVTQSSRYLVKRTGEKVFLECVQDMDHENMFWYRQDPGLGLRLIYFSYDVKMKEKGDIPEGYSVSREKKERFSLILESASTNQTSMYLCASSHGLPARETDTQYFGPGTRLTVL.

V usage is TRBV18 and J usage is TRBJ2-7, with a tentative D call TRBD1 (6 bases). V was cut by 3 bases and J by 2 bases, with 20 bases left in between. CDR1 is KGHSH and CDR2 is LQKENI in the germline V gene. CDR3 length: 17 residues. In DNA form, the CDR3 reads TGTGCCAGCTCACCGGTTGTACAGGTTGGGGGCACCTACGAGCAGTACTTC. This gives the protein CASSPVVQVGGTYEQYF. Drawing the rest from reference TRBV18 and TRBJ2-7, the complete variable domain is NAGVMQNPRHLVRRRGQEARLRCSPMKGHSHVYWYRQLPEEGLKFMVYLQKENIIDESGMPKERFSAEFPKEGPSILRIQQVVRGDSAAYFCASSPVVQVGGTYEQYFGPGTRLTVT.

The chain is built from TRBV18 and TRBJ1-6; 9 bases are shared with TRBD1. CDR1 KGHSH and CDR2 LQKENI come from the germline V gene. CDR3 size: 17 residues. Germline trimming cut 2 bases from V and 8 bases from J; bases unmatched to any gene: 10. The CDR3 protein is CASSPSLLTGGYSPLHF. The CDR3 region has the DNA TGTGCCAGCTCACCATCCCTTTTAACAGGGGGCTATTCACCCCTCCACTTT.

This chain uses TRBV10-1 with TRBJ2-2; TRBD2 matches 13 bases. V was clipped by 6 bases and J by 1 base; unmatched bases: 2. The CDR3 sequence is 16 residues long. Per the germline V gene, CDR1 is WNHNN and CDR2 is SYGVQD (reference sequence). This chain's CDR3 is CASSRTSGGNTGELFF. CDR3 sequence (DNA): TGCGCCAGCAGCAGGACTAGCGGGGGGAACACCGGGGAGCTGTTTTTT.

This rearrangement joins TRBV10-2 to TRBJ1-1; D is unresolved. CDR1 and CDR2 from the germline V gene are WSHSY and SAAADI. The germline V and J ends were trimmed by 8 bases and 1 base, with 14 bases remaining between them. This CDR3 region has 14 residues. CDR3 nucleotides: TGCGCCAGCGGTCTTGAGGTTCGGAACACTGAAGCTTTCTTT. This translates into CASGLEVRNTEAFF.

In its sample, this clone was seen many times. The chain carries TRBV7-2 and TRBJ1-1, with 7 bases identical to TRBD1. Trimming cost V 5 bases and J 2 bases; bases outside gene matches: 5. The CDR3 length is 14 residues. The V gene's germline CDR1 is SGHTA and CDR2 FQGNSA. CDR3 DNA: TGTGCCAGCAGCATCGGACAGGCAAACACTGAAGCTTTCTTT. It specifies CASSIGQANTEAFF.

The chain carries TRBV24-1 and TRBJ2-1; no definite D call. Germline V gives CDR1 KGHDR, CDR2 SFDVKD. Trimming cost V 6 bases and J 5 bases, with 10 bases left between them. The CDR3 contains 13 residues. The CDR3 spells CATSNPIDNEQFF. The CDR3 coding sequence is TGTGCCACCAGTAACCCTATTGACAATGAGCAGTTCTTC.

The V call is TRBV25-1, the J call TRBJ1-1, with TRBD1 matching 8 bases. The V gene end was trimmed by 4 bases and the J gene end by 4 bases; junction bases not matched to a gene: 2. The CDR3 spans 13 residues. Per germline, CDR1 MGHDK and CDR2 SYGVNS. The chain's CDR3 is CASSVDRGTEAFF. The DNA for the CDR3 is TGTGCCAGCAGTGTCGACAGGGGCACTGAAGCTTTCTTT.

The chain links TRBV5-6 to TRBJ2-3; 9 positions agree with TRBD2. V was clipped by 2 bases and J by 2 bases; unmatched bases: 6. The CDR3 runs 16 residues. CDR1 and CDR2 from the germline V gene are SGHDT and YYEEEE. In DNA, the CDR3 is TGTGCCAGCAGCTTTATAGCGGGGGCCTACACAGATACGCAGTATTTT. Its protein product is CASSFIAGAYTDTQYF.

The table lists this clone with a count of one. V gene TRBV5-8 combines with J gene TRBJ1-1; tentatively, D is TRBD1 (6 bases). The CDR3 is 16 amino acids. V lost 0 bases and J lost 1, with 13 bases in between. From germline, CDR1 is SGHTS and CDR2 YDEGEE. The CDR3 DNA follows: TGTGCCAGCAGCTTGGGCGCAGGGGTCGGGAACACTGAAGCTTTCTTT. Encoded protein: CASSLGAGVGNTEAFF.

CDR3 sequence: CASSRRKGESNSPLHF. The CDR3 DNA sequence: TGTGCCAGCAGCCGCAGGAAGGGAGAGTCTAATTCACCCCTCCACTTT. The chain uses TRBV7-2 and TRBJ1-6; D is uncertain. Trimming cost V 5 bases and J 6 bases, with 17 bases left between them. The CDR3 totals 16 residues. Per germline, CDR1 SGHTA and CDR2 FQGNSA.

The gene calls are TRBV7-9 and TRBJ2-6, with TRBD1 matching 10 bases. Trimming took 5 bases from V and 2 from J; bases not matched to a gene: 6. CDR1 and CDR2 (germline): SEHNR, FQNEAQ (reference sequence). The CDR3 has 17 residues. CDR3 in amino acids: CASSRGQGNAGANVLTF. For the CDR3, the DNA is TGTGCCAGCAGCCGGGGACAGGGGAATGCTGGGGCCAACGTCCTGACTTTC.

This chain connects TRBV7-8 to TRBJ2-7; perhaps TRBD2 as D (5 bases). Looked up from germline, CDR1 is SGHVS and CDR2 is FQNEAQ. This CDR3 has 14 residues. V lost 5 bases, J lost 1 base, and 12 bases lay in between. The CDR3 protein is CASSPGGSSYEQYF. The CDR3 bases are TGTGCCAGCAGCCCCGGCGGGTCTTCCTACGAGCAGTACTTC.

This clone was seen more than once but under ten times. The genes are TRBV28 and TRBJ1-1; 7 bases map to TRBD1. V was clipped by 8 bases and J by 1 base; unmatched bases: 1. The CDR3 loop spans 12 amino acids. Germline loops: CDR1 MDHEN, CDR2 SYDVKM. The CDR3, as DNA: TGTGCCAGCGACAGGGCGAACACTGAAGCTTTCTTT. This encodes CASDRANTEAFF. Combining the CDR3 with reference TRBV28 and TRBJ1-1 gives the whole variable domain DVKVTQSSRYLVKRTGEKVFLECVQDMDHENMFWYRQDPGLGLRLIYFSYDVKMKEKGDIPEGYSVSREKKERFSLILESASTNQTSMYLCASDRANTEAFFGQGTRLTVV.

V is TRBV4-2 and J is TRBJ1-1, with TRBD1 as a possible D gene (5 bases). Trimming removed 3 bases from V and 4 bases from J, with 15 bases in between. Germline V gives CDR1 LGHNA, CDR2 YNFKEQ. CDR3 length: 15 amino acids. The CDR3 here is CASSQGGARGTEAFF. The CDR3 DNA follows: TGTGCCAGCAGCCAGGGCGGGGCGAGGGGCACTGAAGCTTTCTTT.

CDR3 nucleotide sequence: TGTGCCAGCAGCCGTCGAGCCGGGACAGGGGTTAGCGAGACCCAGTACTTC. Its protein is CASSRRAGTGVSETQYF. The V and J genes are TRBV7-6 and TRBJ2-5; 10 nucleotides match TRBD1. This CDR3 comprises 17 residues. With 5 bases clipped from V and 5 bases from J, the junction kept 14 bases outside the gene matches. CDR1 and CDR2 (germline): SGHVS, FNYEAQ. Full variable domain (rest looked up from reference TRBV7-6 and TRBJ2-5): GAGVSQSPRYKVTKRGQDVALRCDPISGHVSLYWYRQALGQGPEFLTYFNYEAQQDKSGLPNDRFSAERPEGSISTLTIQRTEQRDSAMYRCASSRRAGTGVSETQYFGPGTRLLVL.

The chain combines TRBV11-1 with TRBJ1-2, with a weak D call TRBD1 (5 bases). There are 13 residues in the CDR3. Germline V CDR1 and CDR2: SGHAT, FQDESV (reference sequence). V lost 8 bases, J lost 8 bases, and 18 bases lay in between. CDR3 DNA sequence: TGTGCCAGCGCTTTCCGGGACTTTCGCGGCTACACCTTC. The encoded protein is CASAFRDFRGYTF.

The rearrangement joins TRBV18 to TRBJ2-5; 7 bases are a match to TRBD2. There are 12 residues in the CDR3. J gave up 4 bases and V 6 bases, and 2 bases lay outside the gene matches. Germline V CDR1 and CDR2: KGHSH, LQKENI. In nucleotides, the CDR3 is TGTGCCAGCTCCCGGGAGGCAGAGACCCAGTACTTC. Translating it yields CASSREAETQYF.

V gene TRBV5-5 combines with J gene TRBJ1-1; 10 bases agree with TRBD1. CDR3 size: 15 residues. Losses at the gene ends were 7 bases for V and 4 bases for J; bases not matched to a gene: 10. Germline V gene data show CDR1 as SGHKS and CDR2 as YYEKEE (reference sequence). The DNA for the CDR3 is TGTGCCAGCGCCCGGGACAGGGGAGTGGTCACTGAAGCTTTCTTT. It codes for CASARDRGVVTEAFF.

This clone was detected only once. The rearrangement uses TRBV10-3 and TRBJ1-5, with D uncertain. V was clipped by 2 bases and J by 2 bases, with 10 bases between them. Germline V gives CDR1 ENHRY, CDR2 SYGVKD. The CDR3 length is 15 residues. CDR3 sequence reads: CAISEGRQGNQPQHF. The CDR3 region has the DNA TGTGCCATCAGTGAGGGGAGGCAGGGCAATCAGCCCCAGCATTTT.

The rearrangement uses TRBV5-6 and TRBJ1-5; D uncertain. The germline gives CDR1 SGHDT, CDR2 YYEEEE. The CDR3 length is 14 residues. V was pared by 0 bases and J by 7 bases, with 11 bases between. This chain's CDR3 is CASSLGGAGQPQHF. The CDR3 DNA is TGTGCCAGCAGCTTGGGGGGAGCGGGGCAGCCCCAGCATTTT.

The chain uses TRBV28 and TRBJ1-1; 8 positions agree with TRBD1. Germline trimming cut 2 bases from V and 10 bases from J; bases unmatched to any gene: 6. The V gene's germline CDR1 is MDHEN and CDR2 SYDVKM. CDR3 size: 13 residues. The CDR3 sequence: CASSLQGAFAAFF. The CDR3 bases are TGTGCCAGCAGTTTACAGGGGGCGTTTGCAGCTTTCTTT.

The chain is built from TRBV2 and TRBJ1-6, with TRBD1 matching 7 bases. Germline lookup yields CDR1 SNHLY and CDR2 FYNNEI. This CDR3 has 14 residues. The V gene end was trimmed by 4 bases and the J gene end by 4 bases; junction bases not matched to a gene: 1. DNA of the CDR3: TGTGCCAGCAGTGTACAGGGGTATAATTCACCCCTCCACTTT. Its translation is CASSVQGYNSPLHF.

This chain uses TRBV7-5 with TRBJ2-7; TRBD1, the table's D call, was not compared with the DNA. TRBV7-5 is labeled a pseudogene. The CDR3 contains 13 residues. Here the CDR3 DNA reads TGTGTCAGAAGCGGCCCCAGCTCCTACGAGCAGTACTTC. It translates to CVRSGPSSYEQYF.

A few counts support this clone. This chain joins TRBV28 and TRBJ2-5; 12 bases agree with TRBD1. From germline, CDR1 is MDHEN and CDR2 SYDVKM. CDR3 length: 14 amino acids. V was clipped by 5 bases and J by 4 bases; unmatched bases: 2. As DNA, the CDR3 is TGTGCCAGCAGTGGGGACAGGGGGCCAGAGACCCAGTACTTC. It yields the protein CASSGDRGPETQYF.

The chain joins TRBV2 to TRBJ1-5, with D uncertain. Per the germline V gene, CDR1 is SNHLY and CDR2 is FYNNEI. The CDR3 runs to 14 residues. The V end lost 0 bases, the J end lost 7 bases, and 10 bases lay between the germline ends. The CDR3 nucleotides read TGTGCCAGCAGTGAAGCCAGGCTGGTCCAGCCCCAGCATTTT. It encodes CASSEARLVQPQHF.

The chain is built from TRBV19 and TRBJ2-2; 12 bases agree with TRBD2. This CDR3 contains 15 residues. V lost 8 bases, J lost 6 bases, and 7 bases stayed unmatched. CDR1 and CDR2 from the germline V gene are LNHDA and SQIVND (reference sequence). The CDR3 bases are TGTGCCAGTGCTAGCGGGGGGGCCCGGGCCGGGGAGCTGTTTTTT. It is translated as CASASGGARAGELFF.